A selection of T cell receptor beta chains follows, all from one sample in a study of cytomegalovirus exposure and HLA in healthy donors. Some clones are missing from TCRdb's copy, which holds only in-frame ones; the method was immunoSEQ multiplex PCR. The sample consists of 98,000 or so clones, about 85% of them appearing once. The sequenced sample consisted of PBMCs. These receptors were collected from a woman under 30 in good health and CMV-seronegative. The CDR3 runs from the conserved cysteine through the conserved F or W. A D gene is named only where the DNA matches it firmly. Not every row has a clone size; where given, it reads once, few, many or a size class.

clone_size j_call v_call d_call cdr3_nt cdr3_aa
NA TRBJ2-2 TRBV6-1 NA TGTGCCAGCAGTGAATGGGACACCCGAACCGGGGAGCTGTTTTTT CASSEWDTRTGELFF
NA TRBJ1-5 TRBV21-1 NA TGTGCCAGCAGCAAAGAAAGACAGGGTTTTCAGCCCCAGCATTTT CASSKERQGFQPQHF
NA TRBJ1-1 TRBV6-1 NA TGTGCCATCCTTCGTAACACTGAAGCTTTCTTT CAILRNTEAFF
NA TRBJ1-5 TRBV7-8 NA TGTGCCAGCAGCCAACTCGAGTTTAGCAATCAGCCCCAGCATTTT CASSQLEFSNQPQHF
NA TRBJ1-2 TRBV5-1 TRBD1 TGCGCCAGCAGGTTGGAGGGGGCCCCTAATGGCTACACCTTC CASRLEGAPNGYTF
NA TRBJ1-6 TRBV19 TRBD1 TGTGCCAGTAGTACCTCGGAGGGGGCGAATTCACCCCTCCACTTT CASSTSEGANSPLHF
once TRBJ2-7 TRBV14 TRBD1 TGTGCCAGCAGCCAACTCGGACAGGGGCAAAACGAGCAGTACTTC CASSQLGQGQNEQYF
NA TRBJ2-2 TRBV5-6 NA TGTGCCAGCAGGGCGGGACGCGGGACCAGCACCGGGGAGCTGTTTTTT CASRAGRGTSTGELFF
NA TRBJ1-2 TRBV27 NA TGTGCCAGCAGTTGGGGCCCTCGTACCGGCTACACCTTC CASSWGPRTGYTF
NA TRBJ2-2 TRBV6-6 NA TGTGCCAGCAGTTACAGCCATGGCGGGGAGCTGTTTTTT CASSYSHGGELFF
NA TRBJ2-7 TRBV5-6 NA TGTGCCAGCAGCTTAGTTGACTTCTCCTACGAGCAGTACTTC CASSLVDFSYEQYF
NA TRBJ2-1 TRBV27 NA TGTGCCAGCAGTTTAGCTGAATTGGGGCGGAAGGTCTTC CASSLAELGRKVF
NA TRBJ1-1 TRBV6-5 NA TGTGCCAGCAGTTCCAGGTTCGGCACTGAAGCTTTCTTT CASSSRFGTEAFF
NA TRBJ2-7 TRBV7-6 TRBD2 TGTGCCAGCAGCCCCCGAGCGGGGCGGGAGCAGTACTTC CASSPRAGREQYF
NA TRBJ1-2 TRBV19 NA TGTGCCAGTAGTAGTGACAGGCCTGACTATGGCTACACCTTC CASSSDRPDYGYTF
NA TRBJ1-5 TRBV19 NA TGTGCCACCAACTTGGGGCAAGGCGGTCAGCCCCAGCATTTT CATNLGQGGQPQHF
NA TRBJ2-7 TRBV6-1 TRBD1 TGTGCCAGCAGTGTAGGACAGGGAGCGTCCTACGAGCAGTACTTC CASSVGQGASYEQYF
NA TRBJ1-1 TRBV5-1 NA TGCGCCAGCAGCCCACGGACAGCGTGGAACACTGAAGCTTTCTTT CASSPRTAWNTEAFF
NA TRBJ2-5 TRBV14 NA TGTGCCAGCAGCCAAGATCTTCAGGGCGCCGGTAGAGAGACCCAGTACTTC CASSQDLQGAGRETQYF
NA TRBJ1-3 TRBV29-1 TRBD1 TGCAGCGTTGAAGGAGGGGATGACAGGGAAGGAAACACCATATATTTT CSVEGGDDREGNTIYF
NA TRBJ1-2 TRBV19 NA TGTGCCAGTAGTATTTCCAGTAAAGTATCCGCTAACTATGGCTACACCTTC CASSISSKVSANYGYTF
NA TRBJ2-2 TRBV29-1 NA TGCAGCGGTGCGGGGCCGAACACCGGGGAGCTGTTTTTT CSGAGPNTGELFF
NA TRBJ1-1 TRBV6-1 TRBD1 TGTGCCGGAGGACAGGCGACGAACACTGAAGCTTTCTTT CAGGQATNTEAFF
NA TRBJ2-7 TRBV5-1 TRBD1 TGCGCCAGCAGCCCTGACCTGACAGGGACCTACGAGCAGTACTTC CASSPDLTGTYEQYF